This TCR beta chain derives from a study of cytomegalovirus exposure and HLA in healthy donors. Study-level results: The records held CMV serostatus as the only immune exposure information. TCR beta chain V- and J-gene trimming was linked, in a later analysis, to a missense variant in DCLRE1C. Because they were indistinguishable, some V segments, including TRBV6-2 and TRBV6-3, were excluded.

About this clone itself: Its cognate antigen is unknown.

The donors were healthy bone marrow donors. The PCR had 60 Vbeta and 13 Jbeta primers. Sequenced by immunoSEQ multiplex PCR; TCRdb stores in-frame clones only, minus some. The sample includes 55,000 or so clones, 80% to 85% seen only once; the top ten take about 1.4%. CDR1 MDHEN and CDR2 SYDVKM come from the germline V gene. Trimming took 6 bases from V and 0 from J; bases not matched to a gene: 7. The CDR3 extends over 15 amino acids. Sequencing was carried out using PBMCs. The clonotype originates from a young man in good health and CMV-seronegative. The V call is TRBV28, the J call TRBJ2-7, with 8 bases identical to TRBD1. This CDR3 is CASRQAGTGSYEQYF. The CDR3 nucleotides are TGTGCCAGCAGACAAGCCGGGACAGGCTCCTACGAGCAGTACTTC.